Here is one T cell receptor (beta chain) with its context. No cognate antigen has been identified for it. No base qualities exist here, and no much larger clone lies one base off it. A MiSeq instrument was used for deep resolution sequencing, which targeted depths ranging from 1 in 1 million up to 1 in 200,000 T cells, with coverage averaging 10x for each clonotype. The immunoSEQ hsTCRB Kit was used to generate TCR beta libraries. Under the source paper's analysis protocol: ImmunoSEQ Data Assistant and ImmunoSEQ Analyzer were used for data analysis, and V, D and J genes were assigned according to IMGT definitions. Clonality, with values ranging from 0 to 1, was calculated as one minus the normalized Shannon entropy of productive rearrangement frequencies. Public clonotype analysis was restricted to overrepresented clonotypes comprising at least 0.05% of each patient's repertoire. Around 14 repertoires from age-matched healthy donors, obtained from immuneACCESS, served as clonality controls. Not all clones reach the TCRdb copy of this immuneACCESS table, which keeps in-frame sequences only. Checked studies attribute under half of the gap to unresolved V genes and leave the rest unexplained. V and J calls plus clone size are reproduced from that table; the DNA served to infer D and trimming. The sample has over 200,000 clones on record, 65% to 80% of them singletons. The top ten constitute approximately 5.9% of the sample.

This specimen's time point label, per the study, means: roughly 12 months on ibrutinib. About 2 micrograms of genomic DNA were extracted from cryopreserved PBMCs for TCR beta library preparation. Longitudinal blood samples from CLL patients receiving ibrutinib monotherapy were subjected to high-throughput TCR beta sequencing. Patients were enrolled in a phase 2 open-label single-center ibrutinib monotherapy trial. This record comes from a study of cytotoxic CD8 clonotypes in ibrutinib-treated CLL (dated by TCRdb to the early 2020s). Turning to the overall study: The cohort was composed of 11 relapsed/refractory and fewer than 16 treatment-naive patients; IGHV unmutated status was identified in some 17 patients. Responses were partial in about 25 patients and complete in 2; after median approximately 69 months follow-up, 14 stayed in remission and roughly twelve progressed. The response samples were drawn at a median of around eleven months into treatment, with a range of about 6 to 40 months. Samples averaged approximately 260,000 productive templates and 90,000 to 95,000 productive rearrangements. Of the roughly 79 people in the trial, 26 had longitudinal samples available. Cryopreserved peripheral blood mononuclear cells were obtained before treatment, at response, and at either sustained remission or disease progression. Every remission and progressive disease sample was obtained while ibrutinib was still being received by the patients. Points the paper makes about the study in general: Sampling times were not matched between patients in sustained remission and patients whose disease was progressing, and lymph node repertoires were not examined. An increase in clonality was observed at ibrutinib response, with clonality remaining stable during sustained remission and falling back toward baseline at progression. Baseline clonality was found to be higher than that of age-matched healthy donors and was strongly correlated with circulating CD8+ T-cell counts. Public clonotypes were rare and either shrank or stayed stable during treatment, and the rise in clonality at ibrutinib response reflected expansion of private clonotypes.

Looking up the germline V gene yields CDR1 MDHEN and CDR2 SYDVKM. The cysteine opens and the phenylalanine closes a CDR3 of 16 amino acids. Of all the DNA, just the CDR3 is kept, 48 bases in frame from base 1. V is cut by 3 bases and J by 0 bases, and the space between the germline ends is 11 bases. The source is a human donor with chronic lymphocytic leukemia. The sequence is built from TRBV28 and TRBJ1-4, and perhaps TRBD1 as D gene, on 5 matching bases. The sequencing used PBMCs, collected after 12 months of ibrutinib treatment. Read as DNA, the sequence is TGTGCCAGCAGTTTTCTACAGGAGGCAACTAATGAAAAACTGTTTTTT. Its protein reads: CASSFLQEATNEKLFF.